This T cell receptor (beta chain) originates from a study of blood T cell repertoires in COVID-19. Study context: The analysed material was cDNA or gDNA that came from T cells, B-cell-depleted T cells, or PBMCs.

Individuals aged roughly 18 to 100 years were recruited from approximately 24 US areas. Each participant's cohort was designated according to participant-reported clinical history. The CDR3 has 12 amino acids. V was pared by 8 bases and J by 6 bases, with 10 bases between. Germline assignment: CDR1 MDHEN and CDR2 SYDVKM. The data were produced by immunoSEQ multiplex PCR, yet TCRdb's version contains in-frame clones alone and is incomplete. The top ten hold roughly 4% of the sample, which has under 400,000 clones, about 86% seen once. This chain uses TRBV28 with TRBJ1-4; D is ambiguous. The material sequenced was PBMCs or T cells enriched from blood (not recorded which). The TCR originated in a woman aged 40 to 50 with acute COVID-19. CDR3 in amino acids: CASRRLDEKLFF. The DNA for the CDR3 is TGTGCCAGCCGGAGGTTGGATGAAAAACTGTTTTTT. The whole variable domain, remainder taken from reference TRBV28 and TRBJ1-4, is DVKVTQSSRYLVKRTGEKVFLECVQDMDHENMFWYRQDPGLGLRLIYFSYDVKMKEKGDIPEGYSVSREKKERFSLILESASTNQTSMYLCASRRLDEKLFFGSGTQLSVL.